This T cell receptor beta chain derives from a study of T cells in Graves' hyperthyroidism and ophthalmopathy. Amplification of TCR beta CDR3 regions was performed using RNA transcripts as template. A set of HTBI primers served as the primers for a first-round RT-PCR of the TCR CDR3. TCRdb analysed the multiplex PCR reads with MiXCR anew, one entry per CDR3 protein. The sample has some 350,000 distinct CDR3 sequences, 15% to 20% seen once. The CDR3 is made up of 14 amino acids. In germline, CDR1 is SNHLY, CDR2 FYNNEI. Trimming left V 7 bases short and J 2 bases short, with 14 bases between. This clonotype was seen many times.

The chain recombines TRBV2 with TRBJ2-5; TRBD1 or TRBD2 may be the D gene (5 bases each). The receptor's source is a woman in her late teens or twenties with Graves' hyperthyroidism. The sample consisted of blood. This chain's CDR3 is CASIGRGTQETQYF. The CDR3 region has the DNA TGTGCCAGCATAGGAAGAGGGACGCAAGAGACCCAGTACTTC.